The 30 T cell receptor beta chains given below trace back to one sample, sequenced in a study of T cell responses to AZD1222 COVID-19 vaccine. The method was immunoSEQ multiplex PCR; TCRdb's version includes in-frame clones alone and lacks a portion of them. The sample has over 70,000 clones, almost 90% seen once. The specimen was peripheral blood, collected on day 0 of MenACWY control vaccination. These receptors were collected from an adult in good health.

The rearrangement links TRBV2 to TRBJ2-2; 8 positions agree with TRBD1. The CDR3 has 15 amino acids. Per germline, CDR1 SNHLY and CDR2 FYNNEI. The V and J ends lost 4 bases and 4 bases, in that order; junction bases with no gene match: 5. CDR3: CASSARGQATGELFF. The CDR3 bases are TGTGCCAGCAGTGCCCGGGGACAGGCCACCGGGGAGCTGTTTTTT.

V usage is TRBV29-1 and J usage is TRBJ2-1; 7 nucleotides match TRBD2. This CDR3 has 14 residues. V lost 7 bases to trimming and J lost 2 bases; unmatched junction nucleotides: 8. Germline CDR1 reads SQVTM; CDR2 reads ANQGSEA. The CDR3 protein is CSATWDYAYNEQFF. CDR3 DNA: TGCAGCGCAACCTGGGACTACGCCTACAATGAGCAGTTCTTC.

V and J are TRBV30 and TRBJ2-5, with D possibly matching TRBD2 (6 bases). Germline values: CDR1 GTSNPN, CDR2 SVGIG (reference sequence). The V end lost 2 bases, the J end lost 1 base, and 8 bases lay between the germline ends. The CDR3 length is 13 residues. The CDR3 DNA follows: TGTGCCTGGAGTCCCGGGGGCCAAGAGACCCAGTACTTC. This encodes CAWSPGGQETQYF.

This clone was picked up one time. The J gene is TRBJ2-7, the V gene TRBV14; a possible D gene is TRBD1 (5 bases). This CDR3 region has 14 residues. V was pared by 6 bases and J by 4 bases, with 16 bases between. The germline CDR1 and CDR2 sequences are SGHDN and FVKESK. DNA for the CDR3: TGTGCCAGCAGTCTCGGCAGGCAGGGATACGAGCAGTACTTC. This translates into CASSLGRQGYEQYF.

The chain uses TRBV3-1 (or the pseudogene TRBV3-2) and TRBJ2-7, with D perhaps assigned TRBD1 or TRBD2 (5 bases each). V was cut by 4 bases and J by 2 bases, with 12 bases left in between. The V gene's germline CDR1 is LGHDT and CDR2 YNNKEL (reference sequence). CDR3 length equals 14 residues. The CDR3 sequence: CASSRRDGAYEQYF. CDR3 DNA: TGTGCCAGCAGCCGCAGGGACGGTGCCTACGAGCAGTACTTC.

The sample holds a few counts of this clone. This chain connects TRBV25-1 to TRBJ1-1, with 7 bases aligning to TRBD1. V dropped 8 bases and J dropped 1; count of bases not matched to a gene: 4. Per germline, CDR1 MGHDK and CDR2 SYGVNS. The CDR3 contains 13 residues. DNA for the CDR3: TGTGCCAGCGAGGGACAGTGGAACACTGAAGCTTTCTTT. Translated, it gives CASEGQWNTEAFF.

The genes are TRBV6-6 and TRBJ1-2; D ambiguous. The CDR3 is 16 residues long. CDR1 and CDR2 from the germline V gene are MNHNY and SVGAGI (reference sequence). Deletions cut 2 bases from V and 1 base from J, with 14 bases between. CDR3 coding DNA: TGTGCCAGCAGTTACGGTATCGGCCGGAATAACTATGGCTACACCTTC. It specifies CASSYGIGRNNYGYTF.

The J gene is TRBJ1-6, the V gene TRBV7-9; TRBD1 might be the D (5 bases). The germline gives CDR1 SEHNR, CDR2 FQNEAQ (reference sequence). V was shortened by 5 bases and J by 8 bases, with 13 bases between the two germline ends. The length of the CDR3 is 14 residues. CDR3 bases: TGTGCCAGCAGCCCCCGGGGGAGTGATTCACCCCTCCACTTT. Residues: CASSPRGSDSPLHF.

The V and J genes are TRBV9 and TRBJ2-7, with 7 bases identical to TRBD2. The CDR3 consists of 15 residues. CDR1 and CDR2 (germline): SGDLS, YYNGEE. V dropped 2 bases and J dropped 2; count of bases not matched to a gene: 7. CDR3 loop: CASSVASGQTYEQYF. The DNA for the CDR3 is TGTGCCAGCAGCGTGGCTAGCGGCCAAACCTACGAGCAGTACTTC. The whole variable domain, remainder taken from reference TRBV9 and TRBJ2-7, is DSGVTQTPKHLITATGQRVTLRCSPRSGDLSVYWYQQSLDQGLQFLIQYYNGEERAKGNILERFSAQQFPDLHSELNLSSLELGDSALYFCASSVASGQTYEQYFGPGTRLTVT.

CDR3 coding DNA: TGTGCCAGCAGCGGTGGAAGGGCCTTCTACGAGCAGTACTTC. Translated: CASSGGRAFYEQYF. The chain joins TRBV2 to TRBJ2-7; D not certain. The CDR3 totals 14 residues. Germline loops: CDR1 SNHLY, CDR2 FYNNEI. V lost 6 bases to trimming and J lost 3 bases, with 15 bases between them. Looking up the rest from reference TRBV2 and TRBJ2-7 gives the full variable domain: EPEVTQTPSHQVTQMGQEVILRCVPISNHLYFYWYRQILGQKVEFLVSFYNNEISEKSEIFDDQFSVERPDGSNFTLKIRSTKLEDSAMYFCASSGGRAFYEQYFGPGTRLTVT.

V usage is TRBV11-2 and J usage is TRBJ2-7; D not resolved. Germline V gene data show CDR1 as SGHAT and CDR2 as FQNNGV. This CDR3 comprises 13 residues. The V end lost 5 bases, the J end lost 1 base, and 9 bases lay between the germline ends. The CDR3 bases are TGTGCCAGCAGCCCGAAAGATTCCTACGAGCAGTACTTC. Translating gives CASSPKDSYEQYF. The variable domain in full, completed from reference TRBV11-2 and TRBJ2-7, reads EAGVAQSPRYKIIEKRQSVAFWCNPISGHATLYWYQQILGQGPKLLIQFQNNGVVDDSQLPKDRFSAERLKGVDSTLKIQPAKLEDSAVYLCASSPKDSYEQYFGPGTRLTVT.

The chain employs TRBV4-1 and TRBJ2-6; no definite D call. CDR1 is MGHRA, CDR2 YSYEKL, per germline. The CDR3 has 13 amino acids. Trimming removed 2 bases at V and 2 bases at J, with 1 base between. CDR3 sequence reads: CASSQTGANVLTF. For the CDR3, the DNA is TGCGCCAGCAGCCAAACTGGGGCCAACGTCCTGACTTTC.

V gene TRBV27 combines with J gene TRBJ2-1; 10 bases fit TRBD1. The V gene's germline CDR1 is MNHEY and CDR2 SMNVEV (reference sequence). The CDR3 consists of 18 residues. Trimming at V came to 7 bases and at J to 6 bases, leaving 18 bases not matched to a gene. CDR3 protein: CASTLSSGGDRGSNEQFF. CDR3 DNA sequence: TGTGCCAGCACCTTAAGCTCGGGAGGGGACAGGGGAAGCAATGAGCAGTTCTTC.

The chain combines TRBV6-6 with TRBJ1-2, with unresolved D. The CDR3 covers 15 residues. Trimming shortened V by 0 bases and J by 4 bases, and 12 bases separated the two germline ends. Germline CDR1 MNHNY, CDR2 SVGAGI (reference sequence). The CDR3 reads CASSYSSNPGYGYTF. DNA of the CDR3: TGTGCCAGCAGTTACTCGAGCAATCCAGGCTATGGCTACACCTTC.

The chain joins TRBV27 to TRBJ1-6, with 11 bases that match TRBD1. This CDR3 has 15 residues. V dropped 3 bases and J dropped 10; count of bases not matched to a gene: 5. Germline CDR1 reads MNHEY; CDR2 reads SMNVEV (reference sequence). CDR3 nucleotides: TGTGCCAGCAGTTTGGGACAGGGGGTCAACTCACCCCTCCACTTT. The encoded protein is CASSLGQGVNSPLHF.

V is TRBV5-5 and J is TRBJ2-6, with no clear D. There are 15 residues in the CDR3. The germline V gene encodes CDR1 SGHKS and CDR2 YYEKEE (reference sequence). Deletions cut 3 bases from V and 2 bases from J, with 9 bases between. CDR3 coding DNA: TGTGCCAGCAGCTCGTTGGGTGCTGGGGCCAACGTCCTGACTTTC. Its protein product is CASSSLGAGANVLTF.

The V gene is TRBV10-3, the J gene TRBJ2-5; TRBD2 matches 7 bases. V was pared by 9 bases and J by 0 bases, with 4 bases of the junction left unmatched. The CDR3 extends over 13 amino acids. Germline V gene lookup returns CDR1 ENHRY and CDR2 SYGVKD. The CDR3 region has the DNA TGTGCCATTTCCGGGACTAACCAAGAGACCCAGTACTTC. Translated, it gives CAISGTNQETQYF.

The CDR3 DNA is TGTGCCAGCAGTCCTGGACTAGCGGGGGACGAGCAGTACTTC. Translation gives CASSPGLAGDEQYF. V is TRBV27 and J is TRBJ2-7; TRBD2 matches at 13 bases. Germline V gene data show CDR1 as MNHEY and CDR2 as SMNVEV (reference sequence). V trimming: 5 bases; J trimming: 5 bases; junction bases outside the gene matches: 3. This CDR3 comprises 14 residues.

The chain is built from TRBV5-1 and TRBJ2-5, with D perhaps matching TRBD1 (7 bases). Trimming removed 2 bases from V and 3 bases from J, with 14 bases in between. Germline-derived CDR1 and CDR2 are SGHRS and YFSETQ. The CDR3 sequence is 15 residues long. The CDR3 loop reads CASSLSGGNKETQYF. In DNA, the CDR3 is TGCGCCAGCAGCTTATCAGGGGGGAACAAAGAGACCCAGTACTTC.

In its sample, this clone was seen a few times. The gene calls are TRBV5-1 and TRBJ2-7; TRBD1 agrees at 9 bases. Germline values: CDR1 SGHRS, CDR2 YFSETQ. After removal of 4 bases from V and 0 bases from J, the junction contained 8 bases not matched to a gene. The CDR3 has 16 amino acids. DNA for the CDR3: TGCGCCAGCAGCCGAAGGGAGGGACAGGGCTCCTACGAGCAGTACTTC. Protein product: CASSRREGQGSYEQYF.

The rearrangement uses TRBV5-1 and TRBJ1-2; 9 positions agree with TRBD1. CDR3 length equals 15 residues. Per germline, CDR1 SGHRS and CDR2 YFSETQ. After removal of 1 base from V and 4 bases from J, the junction contained 5 bases not matched to a gene. CDR3 sequence reads: CASSLFTGGGYGYTF. DNA of the CDR3: TGCGCCAGCAGCTTGTTCACAGGGGGCGGCTATGGCTACACCTTC.

V gene TRBV4-3 combines with J gene TRBJ1-2; D ambiguous. The germline V gene has CDR1 LGHNA and CDR2 YSLEER. CDR3 length equals 15 residues. V was shortened by 0 bases and J by 5 bases, with 13 bases between the two germline ends. The DNA of the CDR3 is TGCGCCAGCAGCCAAGATCGATTGGTGAGGTATGGCTACACCTTC. It specifies CASSQDRLVRYGYTF.

V usage is TRBV12-3 or TRBV12-4 and J usage is TRBJ2-5; D call uncertain. This CDR3 comprises 13 residues. The V end was cut by 3 bases, the J end by 2 bases, with 7 bases between. The CDR3 DNA follows: TGTGCCAGCAGTTTCCACGGGCAAGAGACCCAGTACTTC. The encoded protein is CASSFHGQETQYF.

The rearrangement links TRBV7-2 to TRBJ2-1, with D maybe TRBD2 (6 bases). V lost 2 bases and J 3 bases, leaving 11 bases between the germline ends. CDR1 and CDR2 from the germline V gene are SGHTA and FQGNSA. The CDR3 contains 15 residues. The CDR3 nucleotides are TGTGCCAGCAGCTTACTGGGCGGGGACTACAATGAGCAGTTCTTC. It yields the protein CASSLLGGDYNEQFF.

This rearrangement joins TRBV19 to TRBJ2-5, with TRBD2 matching over 8 bases. This CDR3 has 14 amino acids. V gave up 4 bases and J gave up 5 bases; unmatched junction bases: 6. Germline assignment: CDR1 LNHDA and CDR2 SQIVND (reference sequence). The CDR3 DNA sequence: TGTGCCAGTAGTAGGGTAGCGGGGATTGAGACCCAGTACTTC. Protein sequence: CASSRVAGIETQYF.

J is TRBJ2-7 and V is TRBV9; D not resolved. Germline CDR1 reads SGDLS; CDR2 reads YYNGEE. The CDR3 runs 14 residues. Deletions cut 3 bases from V and 2 bases from J, with 12 bases between. The CDR3 loop is CASSAPGRTYEQYF. In nucleotides, the CDR3 is TGTGCCAGCAGCGCTCCAGGTAGAACCTACGAGCAGTACTTC. Complete variable domain (other parts from reference TRBV9 and TRBJ2-7): DSGVTQTPKHLITATGQRVTLRCSPRSGDLSVYWYQQSLDQGLQFLIQYYNGEERAKGNILERFSAQQFPDLHSELNLSSLELGDSALYFCASSAPGRTYEQYFGPGTRLTVT.

The chain carries TRBV11-2 and TRBJ1-2; 11 bases align to TRBD1. Losses at the gene ends were 0 bases for V and 3 bases for J; bases not matched to a gene: 3. CDR1 and CDR2 from the germline V gene are SGHAT and FQNNGV. The CDR3 has 16 amino acids. The CDR3 sequence is CASSLERTGGDYGYTF. CDR3 DNA sequence: TGTGCCAGCAGCTTAGAAAGGACAGGGGGCGACTATGGCTACACCTTC.

The rearrangement joins TRBV5-1 to TRBJ1-6; D is unresolved. Germline CDR1 reads SGHRS; CDR2 reads YFSETQ. With 4 bases removed from V and 8 bases from J, the gap between germline ends came to 16 bases. The CDR3 contains 15 residues. The CDR3 nucleotides are TGCGCCAGCAGCGCGACCCCTTTATCGGATTCACCCCTCCACTTT. Residues: CASSATPLSDSPLHF.

The chain recombines TRBV7-2 with TRBJ1-2; no clear D gene. The V gene lost 4 bases and the J gene lost 4 bases, with 13 bases spanning the gap. There are 14 residues in the CDR3. Per the germline V gene, CDR1 is SGHTA and CDR2 is FQGNSA. The CDR3 sequence is CASSWGSSTYGYTF. The CDR3 DNA follows: TGTGCCAGCAGCTGGGGTAGCAGCACCTATGGCTACACCTTC.

This clone occurred once. J is TRBJ2-3 and V is TRBV27; D may be TRBD1 (6 bases). The germline CDR1 and CDR2 sequences are MNHEY and SMNVEV (reference sequence). This CDR3 has 13 residues. Trimming cost V 5 bases and J 5 bases, with 11 bases left between them. The CDR3 DNA is TGTGCCAGCAGTCTACAGGGCATAGATACGCAGTATTTT. Translated: CASSLQGIDTQYF.